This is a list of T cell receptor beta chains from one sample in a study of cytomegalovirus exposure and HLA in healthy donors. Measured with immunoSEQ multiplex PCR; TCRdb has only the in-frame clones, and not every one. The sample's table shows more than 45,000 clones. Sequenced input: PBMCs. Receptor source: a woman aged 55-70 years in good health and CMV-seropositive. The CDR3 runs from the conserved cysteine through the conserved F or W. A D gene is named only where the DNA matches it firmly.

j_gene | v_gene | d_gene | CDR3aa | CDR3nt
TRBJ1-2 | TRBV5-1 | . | CASSFSTDNYGYTF | TGCGCCAGCAGCTTCTCGACAGATAACTATGGCTACACCTTC
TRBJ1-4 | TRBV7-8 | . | CASSFPPREVDEKLFF | TGTGCCAGCAGCTTTCCCCCCAGGGAGGTGGATGAAAAACTGTTTTTT
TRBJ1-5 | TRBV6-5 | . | CASSQGFGNQPQHF | TGTGCCAGCAGTCAGGGGTTTGGCAATCAGCCCCAGCATTTT
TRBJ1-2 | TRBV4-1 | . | CASSQDVGVRGGYTF | TGCGCCAGCAGCCAAGACGTCGGGGTGCGCGGAGGCTACACCTTC
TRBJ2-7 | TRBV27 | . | CASSSPIRGPSGYEQYF | TGTGCCAGCAGTTCGCCCATCAGGGGACCTTCGGGATACGAGCAGTACTTC
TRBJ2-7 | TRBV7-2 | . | CASSLGPLGQYEQYF | TGTGCCAGCAGCTTAGGCCCCCTTGGACAGTACGAGCAGTACTTC
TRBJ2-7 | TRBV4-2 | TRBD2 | CASSQDPSGGAIAYEQYF | TGTGCCAGCAGCCAAGATCCTAGCGGGGGGGCTATCGCCTACGAGCAGTACTTC
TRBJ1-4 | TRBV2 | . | CASSETQILNEKLFF | TGTGCCAGCAGTGAAACCCAGATCCTTAATGAAAAACTGTTTTTT
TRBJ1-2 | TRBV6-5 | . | CASSRDTTYGYTF | TGTGCCAGCAGCCGGGACACAACTTATGGCTACACCTTC
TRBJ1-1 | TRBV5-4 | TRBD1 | CASLEDRGLTEAFF | TGTGCCAGCCTCGAGGACAGGGGGCTCACTGAAGCTTTCTTT
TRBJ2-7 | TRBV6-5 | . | CASSYVAIPPYEQYF | TGTGCCAGCAGTTACGTGGCAATACCCCCATACGAGCAGTACTTC
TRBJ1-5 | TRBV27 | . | CASSSTSSNQPQHF | TGTGCCAGCAGTTCCACATCGAGCAATCAGCCCCAGCATTTT
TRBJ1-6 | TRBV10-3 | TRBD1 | CAIRGQGSDPLHF | TGTGCCATCAGGGGACAGGGGAGTGATCCCCTCCACTTT
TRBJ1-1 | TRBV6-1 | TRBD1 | CASGYVDRGGEAFF | TGTGCCAGCGGGTATGTGGACAGGGGAGGTGAAGCTTTCTTT
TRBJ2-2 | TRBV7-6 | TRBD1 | CASSLVEGAYGGGELFF | TGTGCCAGCAGCTTAGTCGAGGGGGCGTATGGAGGTGGGGAGCTGTTTTTT
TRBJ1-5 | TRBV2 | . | CASSVRKAQHF | TGTGCCAGCAGTGTGAGAAAAGCCCAGCATTTT
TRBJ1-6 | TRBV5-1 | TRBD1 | CASSLGGQGARSPLHF | TGCGCCAGCAGCTTGGGGGGACAGGGGGCTCGTTCACCCCTCCACTTT
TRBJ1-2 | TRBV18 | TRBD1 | CASSPHRGRGYTF | TGTGCCAGCTCACCGCACAGGGGAAGAGGCTACACCTTC
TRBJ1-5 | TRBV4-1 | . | CASSQAWGTDGLVKQPQHF | TGCGCCAGCAGCCAAGCTTGGGGGACTGACGGGTTGGTAAAGCAGCCCCAGCATTTT
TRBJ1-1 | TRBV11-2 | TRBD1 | CASSLTGTGNTEAFF | TGTGCCAGCAGCCTTACCGGGACAGGGAACACTGAAGCTTTCTTT
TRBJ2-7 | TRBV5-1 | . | CASSFGKSSYEQYF | TGCGCCAGCAGCTTCGGTAAGTCCTCCTACGAGCAGTACTTC
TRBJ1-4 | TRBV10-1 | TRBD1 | CASSRQGRNEKLFF | TGCGCCAGCAGTAGACAGGGGCGAAATGAAAAACTGTTTTTT
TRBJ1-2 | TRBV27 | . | CASSKGQGQRGYTF | TGTGCCAGCAGTAAAGGACAAGGCCAGCGAGGCTACACCTTC
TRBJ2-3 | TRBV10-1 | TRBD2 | CASSGLAGLGDTDTQYF | TGCGCCAGCAGTGGACTAGCGGGGCTCGGGGACACAGATACGCAGTATTTT
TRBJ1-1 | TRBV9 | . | CASSAEINTEAFF | TGTGCCAGCAGCGCGGAGATTAACACTGAAGCTTTCTTT
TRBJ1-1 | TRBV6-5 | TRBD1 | CASSRQGPANTEAFF | TGTGCCAGCAGTCGACAGGGGCCGGCCAACACTGAAGCTTTCTTT
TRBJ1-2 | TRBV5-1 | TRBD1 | CASRTNTGGVKGGYTF | TGCGCCAGCAGAACTAACACAGGGGGCGTAAAAGGTGGCTACACCTTC
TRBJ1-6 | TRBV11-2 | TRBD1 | CASSWGGQGVNSPLHF | TGTGCCAGCAGCTGGGGGGGACAGGGCGTGAATTCACCCCTCCACTTT
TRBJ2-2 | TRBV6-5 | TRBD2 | CASSYSLAGNTGELFF | TGTGCCAGCAGTTACTCCCTAGCGGGGAACACCGGGGAGCTGTTTTTT
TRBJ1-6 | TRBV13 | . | CASSLVGDNSPLHF | TGTGCCAGCAGCTTAGTCGGAGATAATTCACCCCTACACTTT
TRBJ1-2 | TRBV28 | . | CASRGASGYTF | TGTGCCAGCCGGGGGGCGTCTGGCTACACCTTC
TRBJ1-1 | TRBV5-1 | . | CASSRGAGTEAFF | TGCGCCAGCAGCCGGGGGGCCGGCACTGAAGCTTTCTTT
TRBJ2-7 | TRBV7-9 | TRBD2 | CASSSGLAGGNLVEQYF | TGTGCCAGCAGCTCGGGACTAGCGGGGGGTAACCTAGTCGAGCAGTACTTC
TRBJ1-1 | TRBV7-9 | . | CASSFGRERGAFF | TGTGCCAGCAGCTTTGGGAGGGAGAGGGGAGCTTTCTTT
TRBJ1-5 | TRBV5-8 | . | CASSFGTKSNQPQHF | TGTGCCAGCAGCTTCGGGACAAAGAGCAATCAGCCCCAGCATTTT
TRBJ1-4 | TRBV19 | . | CASSMLGSEKLFF | TGTGCCAGTAGTATGTTGGGGAGCGAAAAACTGTTTTTT
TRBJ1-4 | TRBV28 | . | CASRAPTGRQKLFF | TGTGCCAGCCGTGCTCCTACAGGGCGTCAAAAACTGTTTTTT
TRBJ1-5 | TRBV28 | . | CASSSGGGNQPQHF | TGTGCCAGCAGTTCGGGAGGAGGCAATCAGCCCCAGCATTTT